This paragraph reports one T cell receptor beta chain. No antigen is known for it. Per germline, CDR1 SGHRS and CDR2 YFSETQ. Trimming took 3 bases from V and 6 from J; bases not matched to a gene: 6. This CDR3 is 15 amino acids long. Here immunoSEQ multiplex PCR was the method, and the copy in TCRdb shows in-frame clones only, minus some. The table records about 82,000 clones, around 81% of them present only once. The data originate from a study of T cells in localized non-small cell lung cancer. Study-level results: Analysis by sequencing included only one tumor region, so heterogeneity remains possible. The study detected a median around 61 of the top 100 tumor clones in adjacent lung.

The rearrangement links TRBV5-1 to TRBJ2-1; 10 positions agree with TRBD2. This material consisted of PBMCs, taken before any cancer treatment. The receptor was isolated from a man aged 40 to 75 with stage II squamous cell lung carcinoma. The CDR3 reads CASSSSGSIRNEQFF. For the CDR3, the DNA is TGCGCCAGCAGCTCTAGCGGGAGTATTCGCAATGAGCAGTTCTTC.